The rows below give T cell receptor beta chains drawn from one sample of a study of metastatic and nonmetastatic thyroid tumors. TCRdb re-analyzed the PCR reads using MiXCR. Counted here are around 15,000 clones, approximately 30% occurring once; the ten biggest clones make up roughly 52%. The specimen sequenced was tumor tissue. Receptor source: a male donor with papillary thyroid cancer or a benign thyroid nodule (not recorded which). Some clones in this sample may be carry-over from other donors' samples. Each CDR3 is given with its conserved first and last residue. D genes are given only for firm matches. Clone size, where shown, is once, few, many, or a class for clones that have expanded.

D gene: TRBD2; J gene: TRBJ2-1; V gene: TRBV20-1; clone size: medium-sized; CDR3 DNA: TGCAGTGCTAGAGTCGGGAGGGGTTACAATGAGCAGTTCTTC; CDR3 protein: CSARVGRGYNEQFF
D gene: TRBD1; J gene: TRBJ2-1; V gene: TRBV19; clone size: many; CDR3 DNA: TGTGCCAGTACCAGGACAGGGGAAAACAATGAGCAGTTCTTC; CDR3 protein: CASTRTGENNEQFF
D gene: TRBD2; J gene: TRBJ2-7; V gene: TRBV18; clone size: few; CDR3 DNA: TGTGCCAGCTCACTCAAAGCGGGGTCGGGACTAGCGGGAGCTACCGACGAGCAGTACTTC; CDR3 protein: CASSLKAGSGLAGATDEQYF
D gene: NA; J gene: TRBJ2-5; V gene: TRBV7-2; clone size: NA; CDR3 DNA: TGTGCCAGCAGCTTAGAGTGGGGACGAGAGACCCAGTACTTC; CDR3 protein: CASSLEWGRETQYF
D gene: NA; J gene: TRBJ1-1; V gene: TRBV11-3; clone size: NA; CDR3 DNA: TGTGCCAGCAGCTTAGCGGGCAGGGGAGGCACTGAAGCTTTCTTT; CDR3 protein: CASSLAGRGGTEAFF
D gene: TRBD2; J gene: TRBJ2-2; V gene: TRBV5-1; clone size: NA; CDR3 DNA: TGCGCCAGCAGCTTGGGGACTAGCGGAACCGGGGAGCTGTTTTTT; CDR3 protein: CASSLGTSGTGELFF
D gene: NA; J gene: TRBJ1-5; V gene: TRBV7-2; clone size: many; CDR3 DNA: TGTGCCAGCAGCTTCGCGGGGGTTGAACAGCCCCAGCATTTT; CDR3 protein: CASSFAGVEQPQHF
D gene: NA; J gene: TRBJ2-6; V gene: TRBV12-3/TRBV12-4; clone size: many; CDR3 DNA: TGTGCCAGCAGTTTAAGGACTCCTAACTTTTCTGGGGCCAACGTCCTGACTTTC; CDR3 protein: CASSLRTPNFSGANVLTF
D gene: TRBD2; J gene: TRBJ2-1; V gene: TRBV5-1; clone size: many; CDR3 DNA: TGCGCCAGCAGCCCTGAGGGACTAGCGGGAACCTACAATGAGCAGTTCTTC; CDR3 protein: CASSPEGLAGTYNEQFF
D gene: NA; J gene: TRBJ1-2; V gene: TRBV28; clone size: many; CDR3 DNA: TGTGCCAGCAGTTTGATACAGGGTTTGACTAGCTATGGCTACACCTTC; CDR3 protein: CASSLIQGLTSYGYTF
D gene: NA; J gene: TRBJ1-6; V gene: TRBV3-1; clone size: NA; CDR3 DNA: TGTGCCAGCAGCCAAGAACAGAACTCACCCCTCCACTTT; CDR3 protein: CASSQEQNSPLHF
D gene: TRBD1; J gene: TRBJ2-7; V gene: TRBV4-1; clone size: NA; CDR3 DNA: TGCGCCAGCAGCCCCGGACAGGGGGGGTACGAGCAGTACTTC; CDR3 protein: CASSPGQGGYEQYF
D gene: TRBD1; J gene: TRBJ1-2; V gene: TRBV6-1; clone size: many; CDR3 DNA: TGTGCCAGCAGCCGAGACAGGGTTGGCTATGGCTACACCTTC; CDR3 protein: CASSRDRVGYGYTF
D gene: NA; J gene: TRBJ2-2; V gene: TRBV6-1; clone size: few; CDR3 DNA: TGTGCCAGCAGTGAATCGACAGAAAACACCGGGGAGCTGTTTTTT; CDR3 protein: CASSESTENTGELFF
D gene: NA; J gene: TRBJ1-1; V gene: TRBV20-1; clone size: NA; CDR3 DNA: TGCAGTGCTGAGGCGGCGGACAGCCTGAACACTGAAGATTTCTTT; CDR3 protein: CSAEAADSLNTEDFF
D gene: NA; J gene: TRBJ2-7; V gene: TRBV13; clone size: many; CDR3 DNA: TGTGCCAGCAGCCAGACTAGAGGGGCGCGGGAGCAGTACTTC; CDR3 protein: CASSQTRGAREQYF
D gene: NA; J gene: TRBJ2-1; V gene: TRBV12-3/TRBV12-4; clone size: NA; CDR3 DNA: TGTGCCAGCAGTTTAGTGGGGAGTGAGCAGTTCTTC; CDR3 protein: CASSLVGSEQFF
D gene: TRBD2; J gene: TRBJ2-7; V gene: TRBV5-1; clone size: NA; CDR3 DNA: TGCGCCAGCAGCCTCGGGACTAGCGGGATTGGGGGTTCCTACGAGCAGTACTTC; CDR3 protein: CASSLGTSGIGGSYEQYF
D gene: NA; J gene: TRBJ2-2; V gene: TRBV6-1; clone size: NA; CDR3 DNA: TGTGCCAGCAGTTCCCCGTGGAGAGGGACCGGGGAGCTGTTTTTT; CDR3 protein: CASSSPWRGTGELFF
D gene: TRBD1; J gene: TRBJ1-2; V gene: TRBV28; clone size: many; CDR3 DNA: TGTGCCAGCAGTCCCGGGACAGTAATATACTATGGCTACACCTTC; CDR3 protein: CASSPGTVIYYGYTF
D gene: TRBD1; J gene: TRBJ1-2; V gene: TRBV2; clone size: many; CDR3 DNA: TGTGCCAGCAGGATCGGACAGGAGGGAGGCTACACCTTC; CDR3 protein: CASRIGQEGGYTF
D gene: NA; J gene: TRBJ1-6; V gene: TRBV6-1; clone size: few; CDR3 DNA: TGTGCCACGTCCGCCGCAGGGGATAATTCACCCCTCCACTTT; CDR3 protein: CATSAAGDNSPLHF
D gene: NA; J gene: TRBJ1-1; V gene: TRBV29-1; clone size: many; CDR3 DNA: TGCAGCGGGATGGGTGGATGGGGGATGAACACTGAAGCTTTCTTT; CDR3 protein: CSGMGGWGMNTEAFF
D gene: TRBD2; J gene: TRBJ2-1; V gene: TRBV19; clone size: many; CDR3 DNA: TGTGCCAGTACCACACCGGGACTAGCGGGGGTCAATGAGCAGTTCTTC; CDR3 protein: CASTTPGLAGVNEQFF
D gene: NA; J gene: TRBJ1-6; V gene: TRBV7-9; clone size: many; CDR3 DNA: TGTGCCAGCAGCTTATTGGTAGGGGTGGGTTCACCCCTCCACTTT; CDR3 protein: CASSLLVGVGSPLHF
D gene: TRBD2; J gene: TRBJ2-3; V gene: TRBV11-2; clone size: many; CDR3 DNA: TGTGCCAGCAAACCTCGCAGCGGGGGACCGCTAGATACGCAGTATTTT; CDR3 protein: CASKPRSGGPLDTQYF
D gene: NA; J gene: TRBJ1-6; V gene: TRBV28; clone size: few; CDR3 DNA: TGTGCCAGCAGTTTAGATCCGGACACCCGGAATTCACCCCTCCACTTT; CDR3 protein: CASSLDPDTRNSPLHF
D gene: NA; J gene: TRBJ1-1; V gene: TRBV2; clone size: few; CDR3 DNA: TGTGCCAGTGGAGTGGACAGTAAAGCTTTCTTT; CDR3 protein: CASGVDSKAFF
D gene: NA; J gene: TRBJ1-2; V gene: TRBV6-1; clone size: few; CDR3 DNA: TGTGCCAGCATCTCACTTAACAGACCCACTATCTATGGCTACACCTTC; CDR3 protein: CASISLNRPTIYGYTF
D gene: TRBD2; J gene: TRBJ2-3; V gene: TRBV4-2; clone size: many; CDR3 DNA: TGTGCCAGCAGCTCAGGGAGGGAGTCAGATACGCAGTATTTT; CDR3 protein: CASSSGRESDTQYF
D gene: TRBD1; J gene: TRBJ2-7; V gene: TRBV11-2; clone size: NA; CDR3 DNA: TGCGCCAGCAGCCATTTGGGACAGGCCTACGAGCAGTACTTC; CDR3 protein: CASSHLGQAYEQYF
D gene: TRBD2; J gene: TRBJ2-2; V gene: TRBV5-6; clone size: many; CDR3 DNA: TGTGCCAGCAGCGCGGGGGGGCGGGGCACCGGGGAGCTGTTTTTT; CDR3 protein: CASSAGGRGTGELFF
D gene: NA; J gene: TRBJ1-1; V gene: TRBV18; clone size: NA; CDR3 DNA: TGTGCCAGCTCACCATCGTTGAAGGGGGGAGCTTTCTTT; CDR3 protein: CASSPSLKGGAFF
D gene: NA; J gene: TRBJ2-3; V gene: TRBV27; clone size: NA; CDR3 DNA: TGTGCCAGCAGTTTAGCGGGCACAGATACGCAGTATTTT; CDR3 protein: CASSLAGTDTQYF
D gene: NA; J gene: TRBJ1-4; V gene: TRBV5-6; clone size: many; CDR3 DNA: TGTGCCAGCAGCATCGACGGACTCGGCCGGGATGAAAAACTGTTTTTT; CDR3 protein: CASSIDGLGRDEKLFF
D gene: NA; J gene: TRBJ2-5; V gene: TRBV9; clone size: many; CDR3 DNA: TGTGCCAGCAGCGTAGCTGGGGGGGGCTGGGAGACCCAGTACTTC; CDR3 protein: CASSVAGGGWETQYF
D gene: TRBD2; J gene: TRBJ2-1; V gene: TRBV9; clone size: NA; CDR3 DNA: TGTGCCAGCAGCGTAGGGGCGGGAGGATGGCCCAATGAGCAGTTCTTC; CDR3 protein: CASSVGAGGWPNEQFF
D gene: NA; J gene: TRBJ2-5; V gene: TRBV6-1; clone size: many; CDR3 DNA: TGTGCCAGCAGTGAAAGATGGGAGACCCAGTACTTC; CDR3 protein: CASSERWETQYF
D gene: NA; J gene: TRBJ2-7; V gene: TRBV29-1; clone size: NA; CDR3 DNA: TGCAGCGTGGAAGTGTTAGGGTCCTACGAGCAGTACTTC; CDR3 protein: CSVEVLGSYEQYF
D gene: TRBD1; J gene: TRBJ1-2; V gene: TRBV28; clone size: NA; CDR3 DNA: TGTGCCAGCAGTTTCCGGACAGGGGTCTTTGGCTACACCTTC; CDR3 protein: CASSFRTGVFGYTF
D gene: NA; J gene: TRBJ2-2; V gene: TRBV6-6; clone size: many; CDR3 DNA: TGTGCCAGCAGTTACCGGAGCACCGGGGAGCTGTTTTTT; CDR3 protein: CASSYRSTGELFF
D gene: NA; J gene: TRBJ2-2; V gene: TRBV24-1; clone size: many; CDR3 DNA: TGTGCCACCGCCGTGCAGGGGGGGACCGGGGAGCTGTTTTTT; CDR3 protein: CATAVQGGTGELFF
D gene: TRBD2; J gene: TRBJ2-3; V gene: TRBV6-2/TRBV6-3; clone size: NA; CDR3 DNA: TGTGCCAGCAGTCTCGGACTAGCGGACACAGATATGCAGTATTTT; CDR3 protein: CASSLGLADTDMQYF
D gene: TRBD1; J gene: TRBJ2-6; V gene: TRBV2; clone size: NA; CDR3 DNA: TGTGCCAGCAGAGGGACAGGGGGCAGAAGGACTGGGGCCAACGTACAGACTTTC; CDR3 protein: CASRGTGGRRTGANVQTF
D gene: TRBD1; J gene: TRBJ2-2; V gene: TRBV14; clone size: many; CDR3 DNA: TGTGCCAGCAGCCCGGACAGGGGCACCGGGGAGCTGTTTTTT; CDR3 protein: CASSPDRGTGELFF
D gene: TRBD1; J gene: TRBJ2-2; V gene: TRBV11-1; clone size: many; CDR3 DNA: TGTGCCAGCAGCTTAGATCGGTCGACAGGGGGCGCACCCGGGGAGCTGTTTTTT; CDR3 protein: CASSLDRSTGGAPGELFF
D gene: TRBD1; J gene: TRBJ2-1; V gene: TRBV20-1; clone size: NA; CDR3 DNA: TGCAGTGCTAGGGGACAGGGGGCGCGTGAGCAGTTCTTC; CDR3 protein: CSARGQGAREQFF
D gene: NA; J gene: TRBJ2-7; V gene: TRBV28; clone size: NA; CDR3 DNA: TGTGCCAGCAACAGGGCGAGCTCCTACGAGCAGTACTTC; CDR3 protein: CASNRASSYEQYF
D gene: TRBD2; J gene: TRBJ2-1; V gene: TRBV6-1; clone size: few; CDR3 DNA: TGTGCCAGCAGTCCCTCAGCGGGAGGGTACAATGAGCAGTTCTTC; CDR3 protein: CASSPSAGGYNEQFF
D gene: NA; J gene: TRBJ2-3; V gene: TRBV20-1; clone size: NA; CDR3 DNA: TGCAGTGCTAAACCGCGAACCGGGTCCTCGGATACGCAGTATTTT; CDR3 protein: CSAKPRTGSSDTQYF
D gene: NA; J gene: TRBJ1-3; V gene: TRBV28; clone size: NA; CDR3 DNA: TGTGCCAGCAGTTTAATGGGGGTCGGCGATGGAAACACCATATATTTT; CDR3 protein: CASSLMGVGDGNTIYF
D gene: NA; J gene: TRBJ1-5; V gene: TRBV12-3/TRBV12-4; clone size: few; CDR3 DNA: TGTGCCAGCAGTACCGGGGGCAGTCTAAGGAGCAATCAGCCCCAGCATTTT; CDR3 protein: CASSTGGSLRSNQPQHF
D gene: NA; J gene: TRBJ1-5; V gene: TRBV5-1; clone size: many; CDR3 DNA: TGCGCCAGCAGCTTGATGCAGGGGAGTCAGCCCCAGCATTTT; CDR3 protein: CASSLMQGSQPQHF
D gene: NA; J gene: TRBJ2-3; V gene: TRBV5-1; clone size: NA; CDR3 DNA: TGCGCCAGCAGGGGGGGCCATATCACAGATACGCATTATTTT; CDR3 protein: CASRGGHITDTHYF
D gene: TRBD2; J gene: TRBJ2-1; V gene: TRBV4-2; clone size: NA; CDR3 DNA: TGTGCCAGCAGGAGACTAGCGGGAGCGCTCTACAATGAGCAGTTCTTC; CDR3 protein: CASRRLAGALYNEQFF